A single sample is the source of the 32 T cell receptor beta chains below, sequenced in a study of cytomegalovirus exposure and HLA in healthy donors. Profiling relied on immunoSEQ multiplex PCR, and the TCRdb table lists in-frame clones only, not all of them. The table has more than 45,000 clones, nearly 90% seen once. The sample taken for sequencing was PBMCs. The receptors were gathered from a woman younger than 35 in good health and CMV-seronegative.

The chain uses TRBV21-1 and TRBJ2-7; TRBD1, the table's D call, was not compared with the DNA. TRBV21-1 is noted as a pseudogene. The length of the CDR3 is 14 residues. The CDR3 is CASSKEEGAREQYF. CDR3 bases: TGTGCCAGCAGCAAAGAGGAGGGGGCGAGGGAGCAGTACTTC.

This clone was counted a few times. The chain joins TRBV11-2 to TRBJ2-5; 11 nucleotides match TRBD2. J was trimmed by 5 bases and V by 5 bases; bases with no gene match: 10. CDR3 length: 16 residues. Germline V gene data show CDR1 as SGHAT and CDR2 as FQNNGV. For the CDR3, the DNA is TGTGCCAGCAGCAGTAGCGGGGGGGCCTTCCGGGAGACCCAGTACTTC. It specifies CASSSSGGAFRETQYF.

CDR3 in DNA: TGTGCCAGCAGCGCAGGGGGCGCGGGTGGAAACACCATATATTTT. This encodes CASSAGGAGGNTIYF. The rearrangement links TRBV9 to TRBJ1-3; 8 positions agree with TRBD1. This CDR3 has 15 amino acids. Germline assignment: CDR1 SGDLS and CDR2 YYNGEE. V shed 3 bases, J shed 3 bases, and the junction held 5 bases outside the gene matches.

The CDR3 coding sequence is TGTGCCAGCAGTTCGACAGATACGCAGTATTTT. Protein: CASSSTDTQYF. The chain links TRBV2 to TRBJ2-3; D ambiguous. The CDR3 is 11 residues long. V gave up 5 bases and J gave up 3 bases, with 3 bases separating them. Germline assignment: CDR1 SNHLY and CDR2 FYNNEI.

The gene calls are TRBV6-1 and TRBJ2-1; the match to TRBD1 covers 9 bases. The V and J ends lost 5 bases and 3 bases, in that order; junction bases with no gene match: 5. Germline assignment: CDR1 MNHNS and CDR2 SASEGT. This CDR3 contains 15 residues. The DNA of the CDR3 is TGTGCCAGCAGTTGGGACAGGGAAGTCTACAATGAGCAGTTCTTC. Amino acids: CASSWDREVYNEQFF.

This clone occurred a few times. The V call is TRBV6-5, the J call TRBJ1-3; 7 bases align to TRBD1. V was pared by 6 bases and J by 0 bases, with 5 bases of the junction left unmatched. Germline CDR1 reads MNHEY; CDR2 reads SVGAGI. The CDR3 is 15 amino acids. The CDR3 here is CASSPTGLSGNTIYF. The CDR3, as DNA: TGTGCCAGCAGCCCGACAGGGCTCTCTGGAAACACCATATATTTT.

This chain joins TRBV25-1 and TRBJ2-3; 12 bases agree with TRBD1. The germline CDR1 and CDR2 sequences are MGHDK and SYGVNS. The CDR3 contains 15 residues. The V segment lost 4 bases and the J segment 6 bases; nucleotides outside the gene matches: 5. Written as DNA, the CDR3 is TGTGCCAGCAGTGCGGGACAGGGGGCGGCGGATACGCAGTATTTT. Protein product: CASSAGQGAADTQYF.

V is TRBV7-6 and J is TRBJ2-1; 10 bases fit TRBD2. Germline-derived CDR1 and CDR2 are SGHVS and FNYEAQ. The trim removed 5 bases at V and 6 bases at J, leaving 7 bases unmatched. This CDR3 is built from 15 residues. CDR3 sequence (DNA): TGTGCCAGCAGCCTCAGCGGGGGGGCCGGCAATGAGCAGTTCTTC. It encodes CASSLSGGAGNEQFF.

The chain joins TRBV30 to TRBJ2-1; D is perhaps TRBD2 (7 bases). The germline V and J ends were trimmed by 0 bases and 10 bases, with 13 bases remaining between them. CDR1 is GTSNPN, CDR2 SVGIG, per germline (reference sequence). The CDR3 has 13 residues. The CDR3: CAWSVGGLGEQFF. In nucleotides, the CDR3 is TGTGCCTGGAGTGTCGGGGGGCTCGGGGAGCAGTTCTTC.

This chain links TRBV6-4 with TRBJ2-1; 9 nucleotides agree with TRBD2. Trimming removed 2 bases from V and 0 bases from J; junction bases left unmatched: 2. The CDR3 spans 16 residues. Germline CDR1 MRHNA, CDR2 SNTAGT. This CDR3 is CASSDVSGSSYNEQFF. The CDR3 DNA follows: TGTGCCAGCAGTGACGTTAGCGGGAGCTCCTACAATGAGCAGTTCTTC.

The CDR3 DNA is TGTGCCTGGACCTCCGGAGGTGAAGCTTTCTTT. Its protein product is CAWTSGGEAFF. The chain combines TRBV30 with TRBJ1-1; no clear D. Germline lookup yields CDR1 GTSNPN and CDR2 SVGIG (reference sequence). The CDR3 loop spans 11 amino acids. V was cut by 4 bases and J by 7 bases, with 10 bases left in between. Filled out from reference TRBV30 and TRBJ1-1, the complete variable domain reads SQTIHQWPATLVQPVGSPLSLECTVEGTSNPNLYWYRQAAGRGLQLLFYSVGIGQISSEVPQNLSASRPQDRQFILSSKKLLLSDSGFYLCAWTSGGEAFFGQGTRLTVV.

V is TRBV6-1 and J is TRBJ2-7; possibly TRBD2 for D (6 bases). CDR1 and CDR2 from the germline V gene are MNHNS and SASEGT. Deletions cut 8 bases from V and 5 bases from J, with 13 bases between. This CDR3 has 12 residues. CDR3 in amino acids: CASGREINEQYF. The CDR3 DNA follows: TGTGCCAGCGGCCGGGAGATCAACGAGCAGTACTTC.

V is TRBV11-2 and J is TRBJ2-7; 8 bases agree with TRBD2. Unmatched junction bases numbered 3, after V lost 1 base and J lost 1 base. Germline V gene lookup returns CDR1 SGHAT and CDR2 FQNNGV. CDR3 length: 15 amino acids. DNA for the CDR3: TGTGCCAGCAGCTTAGGACTAGCGTCTTCCTACGAGCAGTACTTC. This encodes CASSLGLASSYEQYF.

This clone showed up just once. Here the CDR3 DNA reads TGTGCCAGCAGCTTAACGAGCGGGATCTACAATGAGCAGTTCTTC. It is translated as CASSLTSGIYNEQFF. The genes are TRBV11-1 and TRBJ2-1, with 7 positions matching TRBD2. V was pared by 2 bases and J by 3 bases, with 4 bases of the junction left unmatched. This CDR3 is 15 amino acids long. The germline V gene encodes CDR1 SGHAT and CDR2 FQDESV (reference sequence). Filled out from reference TRBV11-1 and TRBJ2-1, the complete variable domain reads EAEVAQSPRYKITEKSQAVAFWCDPISGHATLYWYRQILGQGPELLVQFQDESVVDDSQLPKDRFSAERLKGVDSTLKIQPAELGDSAMYLCASSLTSGIYNEQFFGPGTRLTVL.

V usage is TRBV5-1 and J usage is TRBJ2-7; unclear D gene. Germline assignment: CDR1 SGHRS and CDR2 YFSETQ. CDR3 size: 12 residues. With 2 bases removed from V and 3 bases from J, the gap between germline ends came to 6 bases. The CDR3 DNA reads TGCGCCAGCAGCTTAAATAGCTACGAGCAGTACTTC. Residues: CASSLNSYEQYF. The full variable domain, rest sourced from reference TRBV5-1 and TRBJ2-7, is KAGVTQTPRYLIKTRGQQVTLSCSPISGHRSVSWYQQTPGQGLQFLFEYFSETQRNKGNFPGRFSGRQFSNSRSEMNVSTLELGDSALYLCASSLNSYEQYFGPGTRLTVT.

The V gene is TRBV4-1, the J gene TRBJ1-2, with D possibly being TRBD1 (5 bases). Germline loops: CDR1 MGHRA, CDR2 YSYEKL. V lost 4 bases and J 4 bases, leaving 13 bases between the germline ends. The CDR3 has 14 amino acids. CDR3 protein: CASSLGTPAYGYTF. CDR3 nucleotide sequence: TGCGCCAGCAGCCTCGGGACTCCGGCCTATGGCTACACCTTC.

The chain combines TRBV28 with TRBJ2-6; D is perhaps TRBD1 (6 bases). Trimming pared 5 bases from V and 0 bases from J, leaving 14 bases between. Germline loops: CDR1 MDHEN, CDR2 SYDVKM. There are 17 residues in the CDR3. The CDR3 is CASSTHPGDSGANVLTF. The CDR3 DNA reads as TGTGCCAGCAGTACCCACCCAGGGGACTCTGGGGCCAACGTCCTGACTTTC.

This chain links TRBV29-1 with TRBJ2-7; D is unresolved. The CDR3 has 13 residues. V was clipped by 2 bases and J by 0 bases, with 8 bases between them. Germline V gene lookup returns CDR1 SQVTM and CDR2 ANQGSEA. The CDR3 sequence is CSVEYAGSYEQYF. CDR3 DNA sequence: TGCAGCGTTGAATATGCAGGCTCCTACGAGCAGTACTTC.

The chain has TRBV7-2 and TRBJ1-2, with D perhaps TRBD1 (5 bases). The CDR3 totals 13 residues. Germline values: CDR1 SGHTA, CDR2 FQGNSA. Trimming took 5 bases from V and 2 from J, leaving 9 bases between them. The CDR3 loop reads CASSPDKNYGYTF. In nucleotides, the CDR3 is TGTGCCAGCAGCCCGGACAAGAACTATGGCTACACCTTC.

Only one count was recorded for this clone. The CDR3 DNA follows: TGTGCCAGCGGACAGGGGGCCTATCAGCCCCAGCATTTT. Encoded protein: CASGQGAYQPQHF. The V gene is TRBV6-5, the J gene TRBJ1-5, with 11 positions matching TRBD1. J gave up 5 bases and V 8 bases, and 2 bases lay outside the gene matches. Germline-derived CDR1 and CDR2 are MNHEY and SVGAGI. The CDR3 is made up of 13 amino acids.

This clone has a single count. This chain connects TRBV28 to TRBJ1-1, with a tentative D call TRBD1 (6 bases). CDR3 length: 17 amino acids. V dropped 3 bases and J dropped 5 bases, with 22 bases sitting between them. The germline CDR1 and CDR2 sequences are MDHEN and SYDVKM. CDR3 sequence: CASSFEPGVFGGTEAFF. As DNA, the CDR3 is TGTGCCAGCAGTTTCGAACCAGGGGTGTTCGGGGGGACTGAAGCTTTCTTT.

The rearrangement joins TRBV5-1 to TRBJ2-6, with TRBD2 matching over 10 bases. V lost 4 bases, J lost 0 bases, and 7 bases stayed unmatched. This CDR3 comprises 18 residues. Germline-derived CDR1 and CDR2 are SGHRS and YFSETQ. CDR3 nucleotides: TGCGCCAGCAGCCCGGGACTAGCGTCGACCTCTGGGGCCAACGTCCTGACTTTC. Translating it yields CASSPGLASTSGANVLTF.

The chain joins TRBV5-4 to TRBJ2-1; D remains unclear. CDR3 length: 11 amino acids. Looked up from germline, CDR1 is SGHNT and CDR2 is YYREEE (reference sequence). V lost 2 bases to trimming and J lost 8 bases, with 5 bases between them. This CDR3 is CASSFGDEQFF. CDR3 DNA sequence: TGTGCCAGCAGCTTTGGAGATGAGCAGTTCTTC.

This chain connects TRBV18 to TRBJ1-6; D is unresolved. V dropped 1 base and J dropped 7 bases, with 5 bases sitting between them. Germline CDR1 and CDR2: KGHSH and LQKENI. The CDR3 loop spans 13 amino acids. The CDR3 reads CASSPQENSPLHF. CDR3 nucleotides: TGTGCCAGCTCACCACAGGAGAATTCACCCCTCCACTTT.

This clone was seen more than once but under ten times. The gene calls are TRBV9 and TRBJ2-5; a weak D match, TRBD2 (6 bases). Trimming took 0 bases from V and 5 from J, leaving 11 bases between them. This CDR3 is 14 amino acids long. In germline, CDR1 is SGDLS, CDR2 YYNGEE. The CDR3 here is CASSVGGGMETQYF. In DNA, the CDR3 is TGTGCCAGCAGCGTAGGGGGCGGGATGGAGACCCAGTACTTC.

CDR3 DNA: TGCGCCAGCAGCCCCACCGGGACTAGCGGGACGCCCTACAATGAGCAGTTCTTC. This sequence encodes CASSPTGTSGTPYNEQFF. V usage is TRBV5-1 and J usage is TRBJ2-1; 13 bases fit TRBD2. Losses at the gene ends were 4 bases for V and 2 bases for J; bases not matched to a gene: 9. The germline gives CDR1 SGHRS, CDR2 YFSETQ. CDR3 size: 18 residues.

The rearrangement joins TRBV4-3 to TRBJ2-7, with a possible D match to TRBD2 (5 bases). Germline V gene lookup returns CDR1 LGHNA and CDR2 YSLEER. V was clipped by 0 bases and J by 4 bases, with 16 bases between them. This CDR3 comprises 16 residues. The CDR3, as DNA: TGCGCCAGCAGCCAAGATATAACTAGTACGGAGTACGAGCAGTACTTC. This encodes CASSQDITSTEYEQYF.

This rearrangement joins TRBV5-1 to TRBJ2-7; 8 bases line up with TRBD2. The CDR3 is made up of 15 amino acids. The V gene's germline CDR1 is SGHRS and CDR2 YFSETQ. Trimming at V came to 2 bases and at J to 2 bases, leaving 6 bases not matched to a gene. This chain's CDR3 is CASSFFSGDAYEQYF. The CDR3 DNA reads TGCGCCAGCAGCTTCTTTAGCGGGGACGCCTACGAGCAGTACTTC.

This rearrangement joins TRBV19 to TRBJ1-1; 9 bases fit TRBD1. The CDR3 spans 16 residues. Germline trimming cut 5 bases from V and 3 bases from J; bases unmatched to any gene: 10. CDR1 LNHDA and CDR2 SQIVND come from the germline V gene (reference sequence). This CDR3 reads CASSQTGTGSDTEAFF. CDR3 DNA: TGTGCCAGTAGTCAGACCGGGACAGGGAGTGACACTGAAGCTTTCTTT.

The count of this clone is one. The chain joins TRBV18 to TRBJ1-4; D is unclear. CDR1 KGHSH and CDR2 LQKENI come from the germline V gene. Trimming removed 3 bases at V and 2 bases at J, with 10 bases between. This CDR3 is built from 15 residues. For the CDR3, the DNA is TGTGCCAGCTCACCCGCCCGCGGCACTAATGAAAAACTGTTTTTT. Amino acid sequence: CASSPARGTNEKLFF.

The V gene is TRBV29-1, the J gene TRBJ2-7, with a weak D call TRBD2 (5 bases). V gave up 4 bases and J gave up 4 bases, with 8 bases separating them. This CDR3 has 11 amino acids. Germline V CDR1 and CDR2: SQVTM, ANQGSEA. CDR3 bases: TGCAGCGTTGTATTAGCGTACGAGCAGTACTTC. Its translation: CSVVLAYEQYF.

The chain is built from TRBV28 and TRBJ2-1; TRBD2 matches at 8 bases. Trimming at V came to 6 bases and at J to 3 bases, leaving 7 bases not matched to a gene. This CDR3 comprises 15 residues. CDR1 is MDHEN, CDR2 SYDVKM, per germline. The chain's CDR3 is CASRPAGEVYNEQFF. In nucleotides, the CDR3 is TGTGCCAGCAGGCCAGCGGGAGAAGTCTACAATGAGCAGTTCTTC.